The sequence of this TCR beta chain was determined in a study of radiotherapy plus CTLA-4 blockade in lung cancer. In the study overall: Patients showed objective responses in roughly 18% of cases and disease control in roughly 30%.

TCRdb's copy holds only in-frame clones and misses some; the assay was immunoSEQ multiplex PCR. The sample consists of more than 40,000 clones, 82% of them appearing once. With regard to this clone: The target antigen is unknown.

Whole-study findings and limits: Blood saw expansion of tumor-derived TCR clones after radiotherapy plus ipilimumab.

Lung cancer patients with chemo-refractory metastatic non-small-cell disease were given focal radiation plus CTLA-4 blockade with ipilimumab. J was trimmed by 3 bases and V by 1 base; bases with no gene match: 5. This CDR3 is 16 amino acids long. CDR1 and CDR2 from the germline V gene are LNHNV and YYDKDF (reference sequence). V and J are TRBV15 and TRBJ2-2, with 7 positions matching TRBD2. Specimen: peripheral blood, collected from a patient treated with radiotherapy plus ipilimumab. The source of this sequence is a human donor with non-small cell lung cancer who had stable disease on radiotherapy plus ipilimumab. The DNA of the CDR3 is TGTGCCACCAGCAGAGTTGCTAGCGGTTACACCGGGGAGCTGTTTTTT. The encoded protein is CATSRVASGYTGELFF.